Listed below are T cell receptor beta chains from one sample, sequenced in a study of CXCR3-negative and CXCR3-positive naive CD8 T cells. TCRdb reanalyzed the 5' RACE reads, giving one entry per CDR3 protein sequence and no DNA. This sample's table reports around 57,000 distinct CDR3 sequences. The sequenced sample was memory CD8+ T cells from blood. These receptors came from a human donor in good health. Some clones in this sample may be carry-over from other donors' samples. The CDR3 runs from the conserved cysteine through the conserved F or W. Rows may omit the clone size; those that give it use once, few, many or a size class.

j_call clone_size v_call cdr3_aa
TRBJ2-7 NA TRBV6-2/TRBV6-3 CASSPLGLAGETYEQYF
TRBJ2-5 NA TRBV7-9 CASSLPGGEETQYF
TRBJ2-3 NA TRBV7-6 CASSLSAGPADTQYF
TRBJ2-7 NA TRBV7-8 CASSSLGTGYYEQYF
TRBJ2-1 NA TRBV29-1 CSAQAPGEQFF
TRBJ1-1 NA TRBV29-1 CSVLLAVNTEAFF
TRBJ2-7 NA TRBV20-1 CSARGTGFSYEQYF
TRBJ2-2 NA TRBV4-2 CASSQRTGDSTGELFF
TRBJ2-2 medium-sized TRBV30 CAWSVGGRASGELFF
TRBJ1-1 NA TRBV19 CASSVQGWTEAFF
TRBJ1-1 NA TRBV11-2 CASSLYPSPGRVNTEAFF
TRBJ1-4 NA TRBV3-1 CASSLTGTPAQLFF
TRBJ2-2 medium-sized TRBV3-1 CASSQTGTGELFF
TRBJ2-1 NA TRBV10-3 CAISRLAGDNEQFF
TRBJ2-5 NA TRBV29-1 CSVEGQANQETQYF
TRBJ2-7 NA TRBV4-3 CASGQEWAGGFVYEQYF
TRBJ2-1 NA TRBV29-1 CSVKGGHRERHNEQFF
TRBJ1-4 NA TRBV6-5 CASSYSAGNEKLFF
TRBJ2-7 NA TRBV29-1 CSVVSPAGGYEQYF
TRBJ2-5 NA TRBV5-1 CASSTGVGKGFHQETQYF
TRBJ2-5 NA TRBV7-9 CASSLYQGGKETQYF
TRBJ1-1 NA TRBV20-1 CSARGSGITEAFF
TRBJ2-7 NA TRBV28 CASSPHLYEQYF
TRBJ2-3 medium-sized TRBV6-4 CASSSSGTSAADTQYF
TRBJ2-3 NA TRBV2 CASGFPLAGVDTQYF
TRBJ1-1 NA TRBV29-1 CSVEARGAEAFF